Reported below is one T cell receptor (beta chain). Clones were sequenced by immunoSEQ multiplex PCR, and TCRdb holds only the in-frame ones, with some missing. This sample has 85,000 to 100,000 clones, with more than 85% found just once. The V end lost 5 bases, the J end lost 4 bases, and 15 bases lay between the germline ends. The germline V gene encodes CDR1 SEHNR and CDR2 FQNEAQ (reference sequence). The CDR3 extends over 15 amino acids. This sample is drawn from a study of PD-L1 blockade in urothelial cancer. The receptor was isolated from a man between 60 and 75 years old with urothelial cancer. Sequenced here: PBMCs, sampled around atezolizumab (anti-PD-L1) treatment. The gene calls are TRBV7-9 and TRBJ2-1; no reliable D call. The CDR3 DNA reads as TGTGCCAGCAGCCCTCACGGGTCCGAATACAATGAGCAGTTCTTC. Amino acids: CASSPHGSEYNEQFF.